This T cell receptor beta chain was profiled in a study of blood T cell repertoires in COVID-19. Study-level information: The United States, Italy and Spain supplied acute and convalescent COVID-19 samples. T cells, B-cell-depleted T cells, or PBMCs provided the cDNA or gDNA that served as material.

There are 15 residues in the CDR3. The germline gives CDR1 LNHDA, CDR2 SQIVND (reference sequence). V dropped 3 bases and J dropped 1 base, with 10 bases sitting between them. The assay was immunoSEQ multiplex PCR, and TCRdb's table has in-frame clones only and misses some. The top ten hold about 1.3% of the sample, which has roughly 65,000 clones, around 90% seen once. Input material: peripheral blood. The TCR was taken from a man aged 55 to 69 with acute or convalescent COVID-19. This chain uses TRBV19 with TRBJ2-1, with D maybe TRBD1 (6 bases). The CDR3 reads CASSITQGSYNEQFF. The CDR3 nucleotides are TGTGCCAGTAGTATCACACAGGGATCCTACAATGAGCAGTTCTTC.